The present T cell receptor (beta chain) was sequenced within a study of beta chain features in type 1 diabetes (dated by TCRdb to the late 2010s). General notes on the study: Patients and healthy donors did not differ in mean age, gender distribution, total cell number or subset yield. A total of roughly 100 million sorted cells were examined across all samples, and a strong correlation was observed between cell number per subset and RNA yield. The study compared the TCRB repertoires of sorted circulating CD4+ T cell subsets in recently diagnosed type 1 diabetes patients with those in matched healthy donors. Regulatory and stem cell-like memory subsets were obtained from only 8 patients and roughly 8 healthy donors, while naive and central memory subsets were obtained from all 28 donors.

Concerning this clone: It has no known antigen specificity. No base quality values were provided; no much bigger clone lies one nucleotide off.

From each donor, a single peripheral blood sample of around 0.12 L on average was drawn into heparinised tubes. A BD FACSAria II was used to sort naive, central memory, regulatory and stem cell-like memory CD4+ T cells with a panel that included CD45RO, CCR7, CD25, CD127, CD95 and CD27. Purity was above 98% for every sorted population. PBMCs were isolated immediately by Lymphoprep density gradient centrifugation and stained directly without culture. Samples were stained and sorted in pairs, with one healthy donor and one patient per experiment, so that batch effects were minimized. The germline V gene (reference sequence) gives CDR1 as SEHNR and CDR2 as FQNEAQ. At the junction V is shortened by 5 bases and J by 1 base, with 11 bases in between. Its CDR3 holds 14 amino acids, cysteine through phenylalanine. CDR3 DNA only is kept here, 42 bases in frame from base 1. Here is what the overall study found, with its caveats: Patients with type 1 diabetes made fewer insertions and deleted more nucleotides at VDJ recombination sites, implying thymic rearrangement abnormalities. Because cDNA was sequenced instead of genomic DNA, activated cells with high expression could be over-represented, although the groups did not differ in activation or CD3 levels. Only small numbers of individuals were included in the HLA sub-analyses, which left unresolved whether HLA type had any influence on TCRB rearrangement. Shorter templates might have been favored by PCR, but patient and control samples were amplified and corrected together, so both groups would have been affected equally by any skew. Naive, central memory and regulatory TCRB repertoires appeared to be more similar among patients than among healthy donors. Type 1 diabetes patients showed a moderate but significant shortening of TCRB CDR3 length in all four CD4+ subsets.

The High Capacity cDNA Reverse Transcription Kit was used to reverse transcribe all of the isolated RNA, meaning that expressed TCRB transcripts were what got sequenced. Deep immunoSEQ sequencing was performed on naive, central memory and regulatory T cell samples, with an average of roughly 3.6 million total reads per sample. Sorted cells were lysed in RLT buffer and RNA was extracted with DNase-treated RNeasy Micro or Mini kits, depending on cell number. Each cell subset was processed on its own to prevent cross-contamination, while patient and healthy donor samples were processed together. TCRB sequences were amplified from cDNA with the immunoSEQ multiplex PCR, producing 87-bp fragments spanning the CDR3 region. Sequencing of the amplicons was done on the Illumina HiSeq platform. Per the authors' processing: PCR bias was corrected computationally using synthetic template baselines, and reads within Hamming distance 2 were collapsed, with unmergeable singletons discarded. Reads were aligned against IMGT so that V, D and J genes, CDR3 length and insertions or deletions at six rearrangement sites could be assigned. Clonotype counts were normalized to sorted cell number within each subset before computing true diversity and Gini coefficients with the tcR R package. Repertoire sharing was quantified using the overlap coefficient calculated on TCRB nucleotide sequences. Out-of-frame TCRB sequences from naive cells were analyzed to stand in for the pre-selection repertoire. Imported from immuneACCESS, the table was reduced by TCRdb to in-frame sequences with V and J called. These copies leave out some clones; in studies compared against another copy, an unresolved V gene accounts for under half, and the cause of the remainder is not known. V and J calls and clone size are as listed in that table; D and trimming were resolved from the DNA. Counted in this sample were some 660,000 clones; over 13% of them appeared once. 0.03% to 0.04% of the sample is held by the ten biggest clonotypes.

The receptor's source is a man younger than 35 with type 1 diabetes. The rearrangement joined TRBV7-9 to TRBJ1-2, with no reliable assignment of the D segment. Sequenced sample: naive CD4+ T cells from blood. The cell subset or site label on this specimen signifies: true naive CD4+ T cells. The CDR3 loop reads CASSPMGFNYGYTF. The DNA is TGTGCCAGCAGCCCCATGGGGTTTAACTATGGCTACACCTTC.